One and the same sample provided the 20 T cell receptor beta chains below, sequenced in a study of shared clonotypes between healthy human individuals (dated by TCRdb to 2019 to 2021). Preparation of the library involved the immunoSEQ multiplex PCR assay. TCRdb retrieved this table from immuneACCESS and kept in-frame rearrangements only. Not all clones are present; in checked studies, unresolved V genes account for under half, and no reason is known for the remainder. Across this sample there are about 730,000 clones, with around 70% seen only once. In total, the top ten clones hold approximately 1.7% of the sample. Sequencing was performed on memory CD4+ T cells sorted from blood. The cell subset or site label, as the study defines it: CD45RA-negative fraction. All receptors come from a woman aged 30 to 39 in good health.

The chain uses TRBV30 and TRBJ2-5; 7 nucleotides match TRBD1. Judging by the DNA end, TRBJ2-7 fits better; the J call may be wrong. This CDR3 is 13 amino acids long. Germline V gene sequence: CDR1 GTSNPN, CDR2 SVGIG (reference sequence). CDR3 DNA sequence: TGTGCCTGGAGCCGTAACAGGGGATACGAGCAGTACTTC. Its translation: CAWSRNRGYEQYF.

The chain combines TRBV18 with TRBJ2-5; D not certain. The germline gives CDR1 KGHSH, CDR2 LQKENI. Trimming left V 2 bases short and J 5 bases short, with 6 bases between. This CDR3 has 12 amino acids. CDR3 region: CASSPVVETQYF. The CDR3 DNA reads as TGTGCCAGCTCACCAGTGGTTGAGACCCAGTACTTC.

The rearrangement links TRBV28 to TRBJ2-7, with 8 bases lining up with TRBD1. Germline assignment: CDR1 MDHEN and CDR2 SYDVKM. Trimming cost V 5 bases and J 6 bases; bases outside gene matches: 18. The CDR3 contains 17 residues. The CDR3 region has the DNA TGTGCCAGCAGTCCCACCGTTGTGTGGACAGGGACTTTCGAGCAGTACTTC. Amino acids: CASSPTVVWTGTFEQYF.

The chain carries TRBV4-2 and TRBJ1-1; D gene unclear. V was shortened by 1 base and J by 1 base, with 10 bases between the two germline ends. Germline CDR1 and CDR2: LGHNA and YNFKEQ. The CDR3 totals 15 residues. This CDR3 is CASSQVGAKNTEAFF. CDR3 nucleotides: TGTGCCAGCAGCCAAGTTGGTGCCAAGAACACTGAAGCTTTCTTT.

The chain links TRBV6-1 to TRBJ1-3; 7 bases are a match to TRBD1. The CDR3 loop spans 15 amino acids. Germline V gene data show CDR1 as MNHNS and CDR2 as SASEGT. The V and J ends lost 11 bases and 3 bases, in that order; junction bases with no gene match: 13. CDR3 DNA: TGTGCCGGGGAACAGGGGTCGGTTAGTGGAAACACCATATATTTT. The encoded protein is CAGEQGSVSGNTIYF.

This sequence joins TRBV6-5 and TRBJ2-7; D perhaps matches TRBD1 (5 bases). V lost 7 bases to trimming and J lost 4 bases, with 17 bases between them. Germline V gives CDR1 MNHEY, CDR2 SVGAGI. The CDR3 extends over 14 amino acids. Here the CDR3 reads CASMDRTPPYEQYF. The CDR3 DNA follows: TGTGCCAGCATGGACCGGACACCCCCGTACGAGCAGTACTTC.

The chain combines TRBV29-1 with TRBJ2-3; tentatively, D is TRBD1 (6 bases). Trimming cost V 2 bases and J 5 bases, with 11 bases left between them. Germline-derived CDR1 and CDR2 are SQVTM and ANQGSEA. CDR3 length: 13 residues. The CDR3 reads CSVETGLEDTQYF. DNA for the CDR3: TGCAGCGTTGAAACAGGGTTGGAAGATACGCAGTATTTT.

The chain couples TRBV5-1 to TRBJ2-1; 11 bases are shared with TRBD1. J was trimmed by 6 bases and V by 4 bases; bases with no gene match: 3. The CDR3 covers 14 residues. From germline, CDR1 is SGHRS and CDR2 YFSETQ. CDR3 sequence reads: CASSAGTGGNEQFF. The CDR3 nucleotides read TGCGCCAGCAGCGCAGGGACAGGGGGCAATGAGCAGTTCTTC.

This clone was observed a handful of times. The CDR3 reads CASSDPLSGANVLTF. In nucleotides, the CDR3 is TGTGCCAGCAGTGATCCCCTATCCGGGGCCAACGTCCTGACTTTC. The rearrangement links TRBV2 to TRBJ2-6; D uncertain. V shed 3 bases and J shed 4 bases, with 10 bases lying between them. CDR1 is SNHLY, CDR2 FYNNEI, per germline. CDR3 length: 15 residues.

The V and J genes are TRBV7-9 and TRBJ1-4, with 7 bases aligning to TRBD1. There are 14 residues in the CDR3. Trimming took 6 bases from V and 8 from J; bases not matched to a gene: 9. The germline V gene has CDR1 SEHNR and CDR2 FQNEAQ (reference sequence). The CDR3 DNA sequence: TGTGCCAGCAGATCCGACAGGGAGGGGGAAAAACTGTTTTTT. Protein: CASRSDREGEKLFF.

The gene calls are TRBV7-9 and TRBJ1-4; 8 bases agree with TRBD1. V lost 6 bases, J lost 6 bases, and 12 bases stayed unmatched. Germline CDR1 SEHNR, CDR2 FQNEAQ (reference sequence). The CDR3 length is 16 residues. The CDR3 bases are TGTGCCAGCAGTTTACGGACAGGGTCGGGGGATGAAAAACTGTTTTTT. This encodes CASSLRTGSGDEKLFF.

V and J are TRBV27 and TRBJ2-5; 10 bases line up with TRBD2. The ends lost 6 bases at V and 4 bases at J; junction bases unmatched: 5. Germline V gene data show CDR1 as MNHEY and CDR2 as SMNVEV (reference sequence). CDR3 size: 14 residues. The CDR3 DNA reads TGTGCCAGCAGGCTAGCGGGAGCGCGAGAGACCCAGTACTTC. This encodes CASRLAGARETQYF.

With regard to this clone: Just one base apart from a much larger clone, this may be a read error. This rearrangement joins TRBV6-5 to TRBJ2-3; 7 bases align to TRBD2. CDR1 and CDR2 from the germline V gene are MNHEY and SVGAGI. V was pared by 6 bases and J by 0 bases, with 3 bases of the junction left unmatched. The CDR3 is 14 amino acids. Here the CDR3 DNA reads TGTGCCAGCAGCGGTAGCGGGAGCACAGATACGCAGTATTTT. This gives the protein CASSGSGSTDTQYF.

The rearrangement links TRBV5-1 to TRBJ1-4, with TRBD1 matching over 8 bases. This CDR3 spans 17 amino acids. Germline V gene lookup returns CDR1 SGHRS and CDR2 YFSETQ. V shed 4 bases, J shed 0 bases, and the junction held 8 bases outside the gene matches. The CDR3 sequence is CASSGGQALATNEKLFF. CDR3 nucleotide sequence: TGCGCCAGCAGCGGGGGACAGGCCCTGGCAACTAATGAAAAACTGTTTTTT.

V gene TRBV5-1 combines with J gene TRBJ2-6, with 8 positions matching TRBD1. This CDR3 is 18 amino acids long. Trimming took 5 bases from V and 0 from J; bases not matched to a gene: 10. CDR1 and CDR2 from the germline V gene are SGHRS and YFSETQ. The CDR3 bases are TGCGCCAGCAGAAAGATGGAGGGGACAGGCTCTGGGGCCAACGTCCTGACTTTC. It yields the protein CASRKMEGTGSGANVLTF. Supplemented by reference TRBV5-1 and TRBJ2-6, the full variable domain reads KAGVTQTPRYLIKTRGQQVTLSCSPISGHRSVSWYQQTPGQGLQFLFEYFSETQRNKGNFPGRFSGRQFSNSRSEMNVSTLELGDSALYLCASRKMEGTGSGANVLTFGAGSRLTVL.

The table lists this clone with a few counts. The DNA for the CDR3 is TGTGCCAGCAGCGCGGGACACCTTCGGTCGAATGAGCAGTTCTTC. Encoded protein: CASSAGHLRSNEQFF. The chain has TRBV7-9 and TRBJ2-1; possibly TRBD1 or TRBD2 for D (6 bases each). Trimming shortened V by 5 bases and J by 7 bases, and 18 bases separated the two germline ends. This CDR3 has 15 amino acids. Germline V gene lookup returns CDR1 SEHNR and CDR2 FQNEAQ (reference sequence).

This clone was counted at least ten times. This chain joins TRBV2 and TRBJ1-2; D remains ambiguous. V was trimmed by 6 bases and J by 8 bases, leaving 16 bases between them. Germline CDR1 SNHLY, CDR2 FYNNEI. CDR3 length: 13 residues. CDR3 residues: CASRPTDAPGYTF. As DNA, the CDR3 is TGTGCCAGCAGGCCTACCGACGCCCCCGGCTACACCTTC.

This clone was picked up one time. The chain joins TRBV30 to TRBJ2-7, with D uncertain. The CDR3 is made up of 14 amino acids. The V end was cut by 5 bases, the J end by 2 bases, with 16 bases between. Germline loops: CDR1 GTSNPN, CDR2 SVGIG (reference sequence). The CDR3, as DNA: TGTGCCTGGGGGAAAGGCGAATTGACCTACGAGCAGTACTTC. Translated: CAWGKGELTYEQYF. Based on the CDR3 plus reference TRBV30 and TRBJ2-7, the full variable domain is SQTIHQWPATLVQPVGSPLSLECTVEGTSNPNLYWYRQAAGRGLQLLFYSVGIGQISSEVPQNLSASRPQDRQFILSSKKLLLSDSGFYLCAWGKGELTYEQYFGPGTRLTVT.

The chain is built from TRBV18 and TRBJ1-2; no clear D gene. The germline V gene has CDR1 KGHSH and CDR2 LQKENI. CDR3 size: 15 residues. The V and J ends lost 6 bases and 7 bases respectively, with 21 bases between them. The CDR3 DNA reads as TGTGCCAGCTCGCCCTCCTCCGGCACCGCGGGTGGCTACACCTTC. This sequence encodes CASSPSSGTAGGYTF.

This clone was recorded a few times. The chain carries TRBV6-5 and TRBJ1-5; D is uncertain. Germline loops: CDR1 MNHEY, CDR2 SVGAGI. Deletions cut 2 bases from V and 4 bases from J, with 12 bases between. This CDR3 is 15 amino acids long. CDR3 DNA sequence: TGTGCCAGCAGTTACCGGCCCGGAGCTAATCAGCCCCAGCATTTT. Translating gives CASSYRPGANQPQHF.